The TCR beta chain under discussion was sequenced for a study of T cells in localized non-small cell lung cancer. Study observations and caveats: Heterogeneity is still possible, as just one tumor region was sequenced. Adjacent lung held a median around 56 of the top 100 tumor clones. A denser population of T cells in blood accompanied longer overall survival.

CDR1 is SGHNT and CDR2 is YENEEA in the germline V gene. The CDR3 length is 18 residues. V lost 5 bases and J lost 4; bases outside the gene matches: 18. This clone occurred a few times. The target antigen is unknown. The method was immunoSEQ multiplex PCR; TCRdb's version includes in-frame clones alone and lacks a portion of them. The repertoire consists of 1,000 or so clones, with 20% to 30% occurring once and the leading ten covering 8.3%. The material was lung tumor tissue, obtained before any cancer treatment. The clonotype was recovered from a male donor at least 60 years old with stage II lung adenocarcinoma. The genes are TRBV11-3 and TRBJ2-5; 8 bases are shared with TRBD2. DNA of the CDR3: TGTGCCAGCAGCCTAGGACTTAGAGCGGGGGAACGTGGAGAGACCCAGTACTTC. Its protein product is CASSLGLRAGERGETQYF.